Each of the 11 T cell receptor beta chains below was sequenced from the same sample in a study of shared clonotypes between healthy human individuals. Profiling relied on immunoSEQ multiplex PCR, and the TCRdb table lists in-frame clones only, not all of them. The sample lists around 200,000 clones, just under 95% seen once, with more than 0.06% in the top ten. Specimen: naive CD4+ T cells sorted from blood. The subset denotes: CD45RA+ positively selected. Receptors were obtained from a woman younger than 45 in good health.

The V and J genes are TRBV5-6 and TRBJ2-1, with D possibly TRBD1 on 6 matching bases. Trimming left V 4 bases short and J 1 base short, with 15 bases between. The CDR3 totals 16 residues. CDR1 SGHDT and CDR2 YYEEEE come from the germline V gene. The CDR3 loop is CASSRVQGRSYNEQFF. CDR3 in DNA: TGTGCCAGCAGCCGAGTACAGGGTAGGTCCTACAATGAGCAGTTCTTC.

The genes are TRBV6-5 and TRBJ2-7; D is unresolved. The CDR3 covers 11 residues. The V end lost 5 bases, the J end lost 5 bases, and 7 bases lay between the germline ends. CDR1 and CDR2 (germline): MNHEY, SVGAGI. CDR3 sequence: CASSGRNEQYF. The CDR3 DNA reads TGTGCCAGCAGTGGCCGTAACGAGCAGTACTTC.

The chain combines TRBV30 with TRBJ2-7, with D possibly called TRBD1 or TRBD2 (5 bases each). CDR1 GTSNPN and CDR2 SVGIG come from the germline V gene (reference sequence). Trimming left V 8 bases short and J 2 bases short, with 16 bases between. The CDR3 is 13 amino acids. The CDR3 is CAGNRDPPYEQYF. The CDR3 DNA reads as TGTGCCGGAAACCGGGACCCTCCCTACGAGCAGTACTTC.

This chain connects TRBV7-2 to TRBJ1-1, with 7 bases lining up with TRBD1. Losses at the gene ends were 5 bases for V and 5 bases for J; bases not matched to a gene: 8. The CDR3 extends over 14 amino acids. The germline gives CDR1 SGHTA, CDR2 FQGNSA. The CDR3 DNA follows: TGTGCCAGCAGCCCAAACAGGGGTCGGACTGAAGCTTTCTTT. This gives the protein CASSPNRGRTEAFF.

J is TRBJ2-2 and V is TRBV5-1; D might be TRBD2 (5 bases). V lost 3 bases and J lost 3, with 9 bases in between. This CDR3 has 14 amino acids. Germline-derived CDR1 and CDR2 are SGHRS and YFSETQ. The CDR3 loop reads CASSSDFYTGELFF. The DNA for the CDR3 is TGCGCCAGCAGCTCGGACTTTTACACCGGGGAGCTGTTTTTT.

This clone was seen more than once but under ten times. The V and J genes are TRBV27 and TRBJ2-7; D may be TRBD2 (6 bases). This CDR3 is built from 14 residues. CDR1 and CDR2 (germline): MNHEY, SMNVEV (reference sequence). V was trimmed by 4 bases and J by 1 base, leaving 11 bases between them. DNA for the CDR3: TGTGCCAGCAGTTCCCGGGACTCTTCCTACGAGCAGTACTTC. Encoded protein: CASSSRDSSYEQYF.

The chain joins TRBV7-3 to TRBJ1-1, with 9 nucleotides matching TRBD1. In germline, CDR1 is SGHTA, CDR2 FQGTGA. The length of the CDR3 is 14 residues. The trim removed 5 bases at V and 4 bases at J, leaving 5 bases unmatched. CDR3 loop: CASSPGQGSTEAFF. The CDR3 nucleotides read TGTGCCAGCAGCCCAGGACAGGGGAGCACTGAAGCTTTCTTT.

The J gene is TRBJ2-7, the V gene TRBV10-3, with 8 bases identical to TRBD1. The CDR3 has 14 residues. After removal of 6 bases from V and 2 bases from J, the junction contained 6 bases not matched to a gene. Looked up from germline, CDR1 is ENHRY and CDR2 is SYGVKD. The CDR3 protein is CAISSTGDTYEQYF. CDR3 in DNA: TGTGCCATCAGCTCGACAGGGGACACCTACGAGCAGTACTTC.

The V and J genes are TRBV19 and TRBJ2-1; D might be TRBD2 (5 bases). Germline V gene lookup returns CDR1 LNHDA and CDR2 SQIVND (reference sequence). The CDR3 runs to 13 residues. Trimming pared 8 bases from V and 8 bases from J, leaving 16 bases between. The CDR3 nucleotides read TGTGCCAGTCGCTTCTCGGGGATCGATGAGCAGTTCTTC. This sequence encodes CASRFSGIDEQFF. The entire variable domain, with the rest obtained from reference TRBV19 and TRBJ2-1, is as follows: DGGITQSPKYLFRKEGQNVTLSCEQNLNHDAMYWYRQDPGQGLRLIYYSQIVNDFQKGDIAEGYSVSREKKESFPLTVTSAQKNPTAFYLCASRFSGIDEQFFGPGTRLTVL.

The V and J genes are TRBV19 and TRBJ1-1, with 7 positions matching TRBD1. Germline lookup yields CDR1 LNHDA and CDR2 SQIVND (reference sequence). The CDR3 loop spans 14 amino acids. The ends lost 4 bases at V and 5 bases at J; junction bases unmatched: 7. CDR3: CASSTNRGWTEAFF. CDR3 nucleotide sequence: TGTGCCAGTAGTACAAACAGGGGTTGGACTGAAGCTTTCTTT.

This clone was counted once. The CDR3 DNA sequence: TGTGCCAGCAGTTTAGTGGTCCCGGGTGAGCAGTTCTTC. Protein sequence: CASSLVVPGEQFF. V and J are TRBV28 and TRBJ2-1, with D hard to call. Germline lookup yields CDR1 MDHEN and CDR2 SYDVKM. The CDR3 is 13 amino acids. With 2 bases removed from V and 9 bases from J, the gap between germline ends came to 11 bases.